This T cell receptor (beta chain) was recovered during a study of OX40 agonist ivuxolimab in advanced cancers. Whole-study results and caveats: Antigen specificity was not determined for the expanded peripheral T cells. Among some nonresponders, normalized T-cell clonal expansion was also low. The CD4+ and CD8+ T cells in the blood had expanded clonally by week 6 at 0.1 to 3.0 mg/kg.

The V gene's germline CDR1 is SQVTM and CDR2 ANQGSEA. The V and J ends lost 4 bases and 1 base respectively, with 13 bases between them. The CDR3 sequence is 14 residues long. TCRdb's table, derived via immunoSEQ multiplex PCR, lists solely in-frame clones and lacks some. The sample lists about 24,000 clones, around 73% seen once, with 1.4% in the top ten. About this clone: The antigen remains undetermined.

J is TRBJ1-1 and V is TRBV29-1, with D unresolved. The TCR originated in an adult with an advanced solid tumor such as melanoma, head and neck, liver or kidney cancer. The material was CD4+ or CD8+ T cells sorted from blood, obtained in a trial of the OX40 agonist ivuxolimab. CDR3 coding DNA: TGCAGCGTTGTACCAGGAGCGCAGAACACTGAAGCTTTCTTT. Amino acids: CSVVPGAQNTEAFF.